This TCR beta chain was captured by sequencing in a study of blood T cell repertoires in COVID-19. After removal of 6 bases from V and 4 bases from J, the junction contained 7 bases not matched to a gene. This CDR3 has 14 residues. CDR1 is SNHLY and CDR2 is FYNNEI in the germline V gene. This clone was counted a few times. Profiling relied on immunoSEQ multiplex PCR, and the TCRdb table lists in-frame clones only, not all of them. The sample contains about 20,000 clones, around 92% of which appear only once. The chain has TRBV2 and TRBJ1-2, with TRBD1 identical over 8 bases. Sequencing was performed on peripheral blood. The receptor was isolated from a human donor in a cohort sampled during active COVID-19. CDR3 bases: TGTGCCAGCAGACCTGGACAGGGTATCTATGGCTACACCTTC. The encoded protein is CASRPGQGIYGYTF.